The 27 T cell receptor beta chains presented below share a single source sample, sequenced in a study of shared clonotypes between healthy human individuals. This table comes from immunoSEQ multiplex PCR, and its TCRdb copy is limited to in-frame clones, with some not included. The table records 500,000 or so clones, 95% to 97% of them present only once. Sequencing used naive CD4+ T cells sorted from blood. Described subset: CD45RA+ positively selected. The receptors were sampled from a woman between 25 and 40 years old in good health.

This chain joins TRBV11-2 and TRBJ2-1; 8 positions agree with TRBD2. Germline V gene sequence: CDR1 SGHAT, CDR2 FQNNGV. J lost 3 bases, V lost 4 bases, and 8 bases had no gene match. CDR3 size: 16 residues. The CDR3: CASSSLVAGHYNEQFF. The CDR3 coding sequence is TGTGCCAGCAGCTCCCTGGTAGCGGGGCACTACAATGAGCAGTTCTTC.

The chain carries TRBV5-6 and TRBJ2-5; D may be TRBD2 (5 bases). The DNA end favors TRBJ2-7, so the J call may be wrong. Germline V CDR1 and CDR2: SGHDT, YYEEEE. The CDR3 loop spans 15 amino acids. In DNA, the CDR3 is TGTGCCAGCAGCCCGGGTGACGGGGAGACCTACGAGCAGTACTTC. Translation: CASSPGDGETYEQYF.

This clone appeared once. This chain connects TRBV19 to TRBJ2-3; D possibly uses TRBD1 or TRBD2 (5 bases each). Trimming pared 10 bases from V and 0 bases from J, leaving 14 bases between. The length of the CDR3 is 14 residues. CDR1 LNHDA and CDR2 SQIVND come from the germline V gene (reference sequence). CDR3 amino acids: CATQRGPSTDTQYF. The DNA of the CDR3 is TGTGCCACCCAAAGGGGACCTAGCACAGATACGCAGTATTTT.

This sequence joins TRBV28 and TRBJ2-1, with D maybe TRBD2 (6 bases). The CDR3 is 16 amino acids. The ends were cut back, 5 bases at V and 1 base at J, with 15 bases in the middle. Germline CDR1 MDHEN, CDR2 SYDVKM. CDR3 sequence: CASSAPLGGSYNEQFF. The CDR3 DNA sequence: TGTGCCAGCAGTGCTCCGTTGGGAGGTTCCTACAATGAGCAGTTCTTC.

CDR3 loop: CASRSTGYEQYF. Written as DNA, the CDR3 is TGTGCCAGCAGAAGTACAGGGTACGAGCAGTACTTC. V usage is TRBV28 and J usage is TRBJ2-5; a weak D match, TRBD1 (6 bases). The end of the DNA is better explained by TRBJ2-7, so the J call may be wrong. Germline V gene lookup returns CDR1 MDHEN and CDR2 SYDVKM. This CDR3 spans 12 amino acids.

This clone has a single count. The rearrangement joins TRBV19 to TRBJ2-1; TRBD2 matches 10 bases. The ends lost 6 bases at V and 2 bases at J; junction bases unmatched: 7. CDR1 and CDR2 from the germline V gene are LNHDA and SQIVND (reference sequence). This CDR3 has 16 residues. CDR3 coding DNA: TGTGCCAGTAGCATCCTAGCGGGAGCGCCCTACAATGAGCAGTTCTTC. Its translation: CASSILAGAPYNEQFF.

The chain employs TRBV19 and TRBJ2-5; TRBD1 matches at 7 bases. TRBJ2-7 explains the end of the DNA better; the J call may be wrong. The CDR3 runs 15 residues. Per the germline V gene, CDR1 is LNHDA and CDR2 is SQIVND (reference sequence). The CDR3: CASSRLVDRDYEQYF. The CDR3 coding sequence is TGTGCCAGTAGTCGCTTGGTTGACAGGGACTACGAGCAGTACTTC.

The V gene is TRBV6-1, the J gene TRBJ1-4; D is unclear. Germline-derived CDR1 and CDR2 are MNHNS and SASEGT. The CDR3 runs 15 residues. Trimming pared 3 bases from V and 3 bases from J, leaving 11 bases between. CDR3 coding DNA: TGTGCCAGCAGTGATCGGACGCGGGCTAATGAAAAACTGTTTTTT. Its protein product is CASSDRTRANEKLFF.

The count of this clone is one. This chain joins TRBV10-3 and TRBJ1-3; 10 nucleotides match TRBD1. Looked up from germline, CDR1 is ENHRY and CDR2 is SYGVKD. J lost 1 base, V lost 4 bases, and 7 bases had no gene match. There are 17 residues in the CDR3. CDR3 loop: CAISGGTGEKSGNTIYF. DNA for the CDR3: TGTGCCATCAGTGGGGGGACAGGGGAGAAGTCTGGAAACACCATATATTTT.

This chain joins TRBV2 and TRBJ1-5; D is possibly TRBD1 (6 bases). The CDR3 extends over 15 amino acids. Per the germline V gene, CDR1 is SNHLY and CDR2 is FYNNEI. Trimming took 6 bases from V and 2 from J, leaving 14 bases between them. Here the CDR3 DNA reads TGTGCCAGCAGAACAGGGTATAGTGGCAATCAGCCCCAGCATTTT. This codes for CASRTGYSGNQPQHF.

This rearrangement joins TRBV12-2 to TRBJ1-2; the table's D call, TRBD1, has no DNA check behind it. TRBV12-2 is classified as a pseudogene. This CDR3 is built from 14 residues. In nucleotides, the CDR3 is TGTGCAAGTCGCTTTTTACAGGGGAACTATGGCTACACCTTC. The encoded protein is CASRFLQGNYGYTF.

The V call is TRBV18, the J call TRBJ2-2; TRBD2 is a possible D gene (5 bases). There are 16 residues in the CDR3. Trimming left V 1 base short and J 4 bases short, with 13 bases between. Germline CDR1 reads KGHSH; CDR2 reads LQKENI. The CDR3 DNA sequence: TGTGCCAGCTCACCACAGGAGGTTTCGGCCACCGGGGAGCTGTTTTTT. Its translation: CASSPQEVSATGELFF.

This clone was seen once. The chain couples TRBV7-5 to TRBJ2-3; the table's D call of TRBD2 was not tested on the DNA. TRBV7-5 is an annotated pseudogene. The CDR3 loop spans 14 amino acids. The CDR3 loop reads CVRSFPGKTDTQYF. The CDR3 DNA reads as TGTGTCAGAAGCTTCCCGGGGAAGACAGATACGCAGTATTTT.

On this clone: The same CDR3 is also encoded by other DNA sequences in this sample. The chain is built from TRBV7-6 and TRBJ2-6; D remains unclear. Trimming stripped 1 base from V and 1 base from J, with 5 bases between. Per germline, CDR1 SGHVS and CDR2 FNYEAQ. This CDR3 is built from 15 residues. The CDR3 sequence: CASSLVGSGANVLTF. Here the CDR3 DNA reads TGTGCCAGCAGCTTAGTGGGGTCTGGGGCCAACGTCCTGACTTTC.

V and J are TRBV9 and TRBJ2-2; D is tentatively TRBD1 or TRBD2 (5 bases each). CDR1 SGDLS and CDR2 YYNGEE come from the germline V gene. V was pared by 6 bases and J by 8 bases, with 17 bases between. The CDR3 is made up of 14 amino acids. CDR3 coding DNA: TGTGCCAGCAAACCGGGACCCTTCAAAGGGGAGCTGTTTTTT. Translation gives CASKPGPFKGELFF.

V is TRBV9 and J is TRBJ2-1, with D perhaps matching TRBD2 (6 bases). CDR3 length: 15 amino acids. Germline CDR1 and CDR2: SGDLS and YYNGEE. V was cut by 4 bases and J by 3 bases, with 14 bases left in between. The chain's CDR3 is CASSPRLGGYNEQFF. CDR3 DNA sequence: TGTGCCAGCAGCCCCCGACTAGGCGGCTACAATGAGCAGTTCTTC.

The chain couples TRBV27 to TRBJ1-1; the D gene is possibly TRBD1 (5 bases). The germline V gene has CDR1 MNHEY and CDR2 SMNVEV (reference sequence). This CDR3 is 15 amino acids long. V was cut by 2 bases and J by 1 base, with 11 bases left in between. CDR3 nucleotides: TGTGCCAGCAGTTTAATGGGGGGAGGGAACACTGAAGCTTTCTTT. Its protein product is CASSLMGGGNTEAFF.

The rearrangement uses TRBV18 and TRBJ2-1, with a weak D call TRBD2 (6 bases). The V gene lost 3 bases and the J gene lost 0 bases, with 21 bases spanning the gap. In germline, CDR1 is KGHSH, CDR2 LQKENI. The CDR3 sequence is 19 residues long. The CDR3 region has the DNA TGTGCCAGCTCACCGTTCCACGGTAGCGGAATCCTCTCCTACAATGAGCAGTTCTTC. This sequence encodes CASSPFHGSGILSYNEQFF.

V and J are TRBV28 and TRBJ1-1, with 9 bases aligning to TRBD1. The CDR3 runs to 16 residues. V shed 5 bases, J shed 3 bases, and the junction held 10 bases outside the gene matches. Germline V CDR1 and CDR2: MDHEN, SYDVKM. Here the CDR3 reads CASSAPPGQGYTEAFF. In DNA form, the CDR3 reads TGTGCCAGCAGTGCGCCCCCCGGACAGGGGTACACTGAAGCTTTCTTT.

The chain has TRBV7-2 and TRBJ2-7, with 10 bases that match TRBD2. This CDR3 has 14 residues. Looked up from germline, CDR1 is SGHTA and CDR2 is FQGNSA. J gave up 7 bases and V 5 bases, and 8 bases lay outside the gene matches. The CDR3, as DNA: TGTGCCAGCAGCGGAAGCGGGAGGGCCTTAGAGCAGTACTTC. Its protein is CASSGSGRALEQYF. The variable domain in full, completed from reference TRBV7-2 and TRBJ2-7, reads GAGVSQSPSNKVTEKGKDVELRCDPISGHTALYWYRQSLGQGLEFLIYFQGNSAPDKSGLPSDRFSAERTGGSVSTLTIQRTQQEDSAVYLCASSGSGRALEQYFGPGTRLTVT.

The rearrangement uses TRBV19 and TRBJ2-1; TRBD2 matches 14 bases. V lost 9 bases to trimming and J lost 10 bases; unmatched junction nucleotides: 20. The CDR3 has 18 amino acids. From germline, CDR1 is LNHDA and CDR2 SQIVND (reference sequence). The CDR3 DNA reads as TGTGCCAGCACATACGGGACTAGCGGGAGAAGAATCCTTGGCGAGCAGTTCTTC. It yields the protein CASTYGTSGRRILGEQFF.

The rearrangement joins TRBV28 to TRBJ2-7; possibly TRBD1 or TRBD2 for D (6 bases each). The germline CDR1 and CDR2 sequences are MDHEN and SYDVKM. This CDR3 has 16 residues. The V end was cut by 3 bases, the J end by 6 bases, with 21 bases between. The CDR3 bases are TGTGCCAGCAGTTTCGGTGGGGGGCATCCTGGGACCGAGCAGTACTTC. This codes for CASSFGGGHPGTEQYF.

This clone has only one observation. The chain has TRBV6-4 and TRBJ2-7; 10 bases are shared with TRBD2. The CDR3 is made up of 17 amino acids. V dropped 11 bases and J dropped 4; count of bases not matched to a gene: 20. Germline CDR1 is MRHNA and CDR2 is SNTAGT. The DNA of the CDR3 is TGTGCCGGGGGGACTAGCGAGCCGGCGGGTGGGGATTACGAGCAGTACTTC. Its translation is CAGGTSEPAGGDYEQYF.

V gene TRBV2 combines with J gene TRBJ1-1; unclear D gene. There are 11 residues in the CDR3. Trimming took off 4 bases at V and 11 bases at J, with 11 bases between the two ends. CDR1 is SNHLY, CDR2 FYNNEI, per germline. The CDR3 DNA is TGTGCCAGCAGTGGGGGTTACGAGGCTTTCTTT. This gives the protein CASSGGYEAFF.

This clone was seen only once. The V and J genes are TRBV5-1 and TRBJ2-3; 8 nucleotides agree with TRBD2. The germline CDR1 and CDR2 sequences are SGHRS and YFSETQ. V shed 0 bases, J shed 2 bases, and the junction held 5 bases outside the gene matches. CDR3 length: 16 amino acids. CDR3 coding DNA: TGCGCCAGCAGCTTGGACAGCGGGAGAACCACAGATACGCAGTATTTT. Translated: CASSLDSGRTTDTQYF.

V is TRBV18 and J is TRBJ2-3; 7 nucleotides match TRBD1. J gave up 5 bases and V 4 bases, and 3 bases lay outside the gene matches. Germline CDR1 reads KGHSH; CDR2 reads LQKENI. This CDR3 has 13 residues. This chain's CDR3 is CASSRQGEDTQYF. CDR3 sequence (DNA): TGTGCCAGCTCACGACAGGGTGAAGATACGCAGTATTTT.

This clone came up once. The V call is TRBV14, the J call TRBJ2-5; 8 bases are shared with TRBD2. This CDR3 comprises 20 residues. V shed 5 bases and J 4 bases; nucleotides not matched to a gene: 24. The germline CDR1 and CDR2 sequences are SGHDN and FVKESK. CDR3 DNA: TGTGCCAGCAGCGCCATCTTGAAGATAGCGGGAAAGTTGGTCCGAGAGACCCAGTACTTC. It codes for CASSAILKIAGKLVRETQYF.